This record concerns one T cell receptor (beta chain) sequence. Method: immunoSEQ multiplex PCR; TCRdb's copy keeps in-frame clones and lacks some. The sample contains over a million clones, roughly 95% of which appear only once. The sample originates from a study of shared clonotypes between healthy human individuals. Adults of Caucasian background living in Nashville, Tennessee made up all donors. CD45RA-negative memory and CD45RA+ naive subsets were split from the CD4+ cells. This CDR3 region has 13 residues. The ends were cut back, 6 bases at V and 6 bases at J, with 12 bases in the middle. CDR1 and CDR2 from the germline V gene are MNHNS and SASEGT.

The chain recombines TRBV6-1 with TRBJ1-5, with D maybe TRBD1 (5 bases). The sequence was obtained from a young man in good health. Sequencing was performed on naive CD4+ T cells sorted from blood. Subset of the sample: CD45RA+ positively selected. CDR3 nucleotide sequence: TGTGCCAGCAGCCGGACACTCCCTCAGCCCCAGCATTTT. Its protein product is CASSRTLPQPQHF.